This TCR beta chain was captured by sequencing in a study of T cells after somatic rescue of genetic block. Repertoires were generated with immunoSEQ multiplex PCR, while TCRdb's copy carries only in-frame clones and drops some. This table holds approximately 88,000 clones, about 87% found once. The V and J ends lost 11 bases and 0 bases respectively, with 11 bases between them. The CDR3 sequence is 12 residues long. CDR1 and CDR2 from the germline V gene are SGHNT and YENEEA. The chain recombines TRBV11-3 with TRBJ2-7; D uncertain. The sample taken for sequencing was peripheral blood mononuclear cells (PBMCs). This receptor was identified in a woman aged 18-30 years. The CDR3 coding sequence is TGTGCCTCCATGGGGTTCTCCTACGAGCAGTACTTC. It encodes CASMGFSYEQYF.